This TCR beta chain was sequenced for a study of T-cell reconstitution after alpha-beta-depleted transplantation in children. The library targeted TCRbeta and was prepared with unique molecular identifiers. TCRdb passed the PCR reads through MiXCR, listing each CDR3 protein once. The sample has 400,000 to 500,000 distinct CDR3 sequences, about a tenth seen once. This CDR3 has 12 amino acids. Germline V gene lookup returns CDR1 SGHRS and CDR2 YFSETQ. V was trimmed by 3 bases and J by 7 bases, leaving 11 bases between them. This clonotype came up a few times. This specimen consisted of PBMCs from the stem cell graft donor, obtained from the stem cell graft. This chain joins TRBV5-1 and TRBJ2-7; D is ambiguous. The receptor's source is a human donor who donated a stem cell graft to a child with acute myeloid leukemia. The CDR3 sequence is CASSSETSEQYF. CDR3 nucleotide sequence: TGCGCCAGCAGCTCTGAGACCTCTGAGCAGTACTTC.